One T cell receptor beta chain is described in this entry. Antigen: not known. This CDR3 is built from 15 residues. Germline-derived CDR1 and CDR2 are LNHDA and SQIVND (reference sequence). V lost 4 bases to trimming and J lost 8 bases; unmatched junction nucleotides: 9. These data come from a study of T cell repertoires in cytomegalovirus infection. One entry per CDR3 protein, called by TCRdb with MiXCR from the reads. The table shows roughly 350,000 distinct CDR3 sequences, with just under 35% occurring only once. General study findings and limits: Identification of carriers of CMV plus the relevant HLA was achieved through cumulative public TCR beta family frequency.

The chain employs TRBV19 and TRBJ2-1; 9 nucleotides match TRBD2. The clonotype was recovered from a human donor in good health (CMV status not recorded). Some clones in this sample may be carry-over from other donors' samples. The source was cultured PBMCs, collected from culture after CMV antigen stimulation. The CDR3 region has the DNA TGTGCCAGTAGTAGGGGGGCGGGAGGGGGGGATGAGCAGTTCTTC. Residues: CASSRGAGGGDEQFF.